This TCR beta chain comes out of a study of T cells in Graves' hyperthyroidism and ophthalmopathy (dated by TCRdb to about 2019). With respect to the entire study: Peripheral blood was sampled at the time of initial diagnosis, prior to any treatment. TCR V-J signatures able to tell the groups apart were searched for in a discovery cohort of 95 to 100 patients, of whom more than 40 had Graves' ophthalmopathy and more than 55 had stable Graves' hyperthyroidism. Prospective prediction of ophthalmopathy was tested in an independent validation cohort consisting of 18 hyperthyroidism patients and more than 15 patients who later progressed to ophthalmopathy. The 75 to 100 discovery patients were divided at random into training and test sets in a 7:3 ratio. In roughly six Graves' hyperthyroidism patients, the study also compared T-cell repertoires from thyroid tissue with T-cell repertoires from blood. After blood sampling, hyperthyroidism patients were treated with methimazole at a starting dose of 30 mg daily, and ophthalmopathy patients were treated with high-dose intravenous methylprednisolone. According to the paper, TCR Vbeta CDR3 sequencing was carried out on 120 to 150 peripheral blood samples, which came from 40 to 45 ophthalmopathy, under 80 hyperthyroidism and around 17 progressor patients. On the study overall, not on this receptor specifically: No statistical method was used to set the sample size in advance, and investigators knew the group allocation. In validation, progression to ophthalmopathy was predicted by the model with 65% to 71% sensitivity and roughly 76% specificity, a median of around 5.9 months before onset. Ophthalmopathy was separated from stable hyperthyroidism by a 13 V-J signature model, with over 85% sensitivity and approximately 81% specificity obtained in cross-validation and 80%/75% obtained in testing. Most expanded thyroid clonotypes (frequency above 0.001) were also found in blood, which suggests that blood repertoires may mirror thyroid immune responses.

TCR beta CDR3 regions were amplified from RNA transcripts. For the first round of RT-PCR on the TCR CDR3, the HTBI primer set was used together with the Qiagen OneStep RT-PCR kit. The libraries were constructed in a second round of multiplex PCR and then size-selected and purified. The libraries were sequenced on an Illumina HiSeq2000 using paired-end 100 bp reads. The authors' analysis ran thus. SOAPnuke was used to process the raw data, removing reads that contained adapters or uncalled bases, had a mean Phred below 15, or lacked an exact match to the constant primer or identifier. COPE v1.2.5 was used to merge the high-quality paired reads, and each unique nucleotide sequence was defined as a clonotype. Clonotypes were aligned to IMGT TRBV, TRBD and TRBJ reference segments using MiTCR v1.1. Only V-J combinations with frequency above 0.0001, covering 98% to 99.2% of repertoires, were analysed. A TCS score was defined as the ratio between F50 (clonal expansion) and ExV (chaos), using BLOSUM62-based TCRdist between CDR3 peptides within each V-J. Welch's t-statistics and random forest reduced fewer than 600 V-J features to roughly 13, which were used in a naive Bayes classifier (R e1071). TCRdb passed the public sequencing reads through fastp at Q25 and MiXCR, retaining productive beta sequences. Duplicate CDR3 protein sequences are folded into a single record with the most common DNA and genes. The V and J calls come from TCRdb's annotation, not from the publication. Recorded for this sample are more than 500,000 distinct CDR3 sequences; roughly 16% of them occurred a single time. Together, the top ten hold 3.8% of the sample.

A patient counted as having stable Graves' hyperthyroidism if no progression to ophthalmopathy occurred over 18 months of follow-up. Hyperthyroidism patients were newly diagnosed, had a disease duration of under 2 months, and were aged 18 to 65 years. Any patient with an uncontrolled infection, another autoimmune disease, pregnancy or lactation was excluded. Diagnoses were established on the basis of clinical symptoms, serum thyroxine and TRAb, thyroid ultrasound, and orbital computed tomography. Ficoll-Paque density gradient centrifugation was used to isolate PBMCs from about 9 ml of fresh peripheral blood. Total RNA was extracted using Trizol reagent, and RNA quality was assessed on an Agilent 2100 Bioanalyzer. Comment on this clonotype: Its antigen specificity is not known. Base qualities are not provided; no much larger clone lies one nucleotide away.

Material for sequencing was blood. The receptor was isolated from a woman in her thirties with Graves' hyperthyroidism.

The sequenced DNA: TGCGCCAGCAGCTTTGAAACAGATGAAAAACTGTTTTTT. This yields the protein CASSFETDEKLFF. This chain joins TRBV5-1 to TRBJ1-4; the D gene cannot be named for sure. Trimming costs V 2 bases and J 6 bases, and their ends lie 8 bases apart. Reading from cysteine to phenylalanine, the CDR3 counts 13 amino acids. Left in the record is the CDR3 DNA by itself, 39 bases read in frame from the first base. According to the germline V gene, CDR1 reads SGHRS and CDR2 reads YFSETQ.